Each of the 13 T cell receptor beta chains below was sequenced from the same sample in a study of cytomegalovirus exposure and HLA in healthy donors. The PCR ran on 60 Vbeta and 13 Jbeta primers. Some clones are missing from TCRdb's copy, which holds only in-frame ones; the method was immunoSEQ multiplex PCR. This table has around 130,000 clones, 81% appearing once. Material: PBMCs. Receptor source: a woman between 40 and 50 years old in good health and CMV-seronegative.

This chain uses TRBV11-2 with TRBJ1-2, with 7 bases that match TRBD1. CDR3 size: 16 residues. CDR1 and CDR2 from the germline V gene are SGHAT and FQNNGV. Trimming took 0 bases from V and 1 from J; bases not matched to a gene: 5. The CDR3 loop is CASSLDVQGYNYGYTF. In DNA, the CDR3 is TGTGCCAGCAGCTTAGATGTACAGGGGTATAACTATGGCTACACCTTC.

This clone was observed a handful of times. The chain has TRBV4-3 and TRBJ1-4; 11 bases fit TRBD1. The CDR3 extends over 17 amino acids. V lost 0 bases and J lost 7; bases outside the gene matches: 7. Per germline, CDR1 LGHNA and CDR2 YSLEER. The CDR3 sequence is CASSQDLGTGGGEKLFF. CDR3 DNA sequence: TGCGCCAGCAGCCAAGATTTGGGGACAGGGGGAGGTGAAAAACTGTTTTTT.

The V gene is TRBV7-2, the J gene TRBJ1-2; perhaps TRBD1 as D (5 bases). CDR3 size: 15 residues. V was shortened by 1 base and J by 2 bases, with 11 bases between the two germline ends. Germline loops: CDR1 SGHTA, CDR2 FQGNSA. The CDR3 sequence is CASSLVYPGNYGYTF. The DNA for the CDR3 is TGTGCCAGCAGCTTAGTGTACCCAGGGAACTATGGCTACACCTTC.

The chain employs TRBV10-3 and TRBJ2-7, with a possible D match to TRBD2 (6 bases). This CDR3 comprises 14 residues. Germline V lookup: CDR1 ENHRY, CDR2 SYGVKD. Trimming took 10 bases from V and 0 from J, leaving 16 bases between them. CDR3 bases: TGTGCCACCCGGGATAGCGGAGTCTCCTACGAGCAGTACTTC. Its translation is CATRDSGVSYEQYF.

The chain carries TRBV7-2 and TRBJ2-7; possible D gene TRBD2, 6 bases. The germline V gene encodes CDR1 SGHTA and CDR2 FQGNSA. V lost 5 bases and J 0 bases, leaving 14 bases between the germline ends. This CDR3 comprises 15 residues. The CDR3 bases are TGTGCCAGCAGCCATGAGGCGGGATCCTCCTACGAGCAGTACTTC. This encodes CASSHEAGSSYEQYF.

The chain has TRBV2 and TRBJ1-5; tentatively, D is TRBD1 (6 bases). In germline, CDR1 is SNHLY, CDR2 FYNNEI. Trimming left V 6 bases short and J 2 bases short, with 14 bases between. There are 15 residues in the CDR3. The DNA of the CDR3 is TGTGCCAGCAGACAACGGGACATCGGCAATCAGCCCCAGCATTTT. This encodes CASRQRDIGNQPQHF.

CDR3 DNA: TGTGCCAGCAGCCCCCGACTAGCAGAAGATACGCAGTATTTT. This translates into CASSPRLAEDTQYF. The chain links TRBV9 to TRBJ2-3; 7 bases are a match to TRBD2. V was pared by 4 bases and J by 5 bases, with 7 bases of the junction left unmatched. The germline gives CDR1 SGDLS, CDR2 YYNGEE. CDR3 length equals 14 residues.

In its sample, this clone was seen a few times. This sequence joins TRBV4-1 and TRBJ1-6; D unclear. The V gene's germline CDR1 is MGHRA and CDR2 YSYEKL. This CDR3 region has 15 residues. Trimming left V 1 base short and J 4 bases short, with 8 bases between. The CDR3 coding sequence is TGCGCCAGCAGCCAAGGGTCGGGTTATAATTCACCCCTCCACTTT. It yields the protein CASSQGSGYNSPLHF.

The chain employs TRBV7-3 and TRBJ2-6; D unresolved. Germline V gene sequence: CDR1 SGHTA, CDR2 FQGTGA. V was clipped by 4 bases and J by 0 bases, with 10 bases between them. The CDR3 covers 16 residues. The CDR3 is CASSYSRYSGANVLTF. The CDR3 DNA follows: TGTGCCAGCAGCTACAGCCGTTACTCTGGGGCCAACGTCCTGACTTTC.

This clone was recorded only once. This rearrangement joins TRBV11-2 to TRBJ2-6, with D tentatively TRBD1 (7 bases). Germline CDR1 reads SGHAT; CDR2 reads FQNNGV. V was cut by 3 bases and J by 0 bases, with 18 bases left in between. The CDR3 consists of 19 residues. CDR3 sequence (DNA): TGTGCCAGCAGCTTGGGACCGGAGGGGGCCTCCTCTGGGGCCAACGTCCTGACTTTC. Encoded protein: CASSLGPEGASSGANVLTF. Supplemented by reference TRBV11-2 and TRBJ2-6, the full variable domain reads EAGVAQSPRYKIIEKRQSVAFWCNPISGHATLYWYQQILGQGPKLLIQFQNNGVVDDSQLPKDRFSAERLKGVDSTLKIQPAKLEDSAVYLCASSLGPEGASSGANVLTFGAGSRLTVL.

The chain carries TRBV6-5 and TRBJ1-2; 8 positions match TRBD1. Per germline, CDR1 MNHEY and CDR2 SVGAGI. V lost 6 bases, J lost 7 bases, and 7 bases stayed unmatched. CDR3 length: 13 residues. CDR3 DNA: TGTGCCAGCAGCCGGACAGGGTTTTGTGGCTACACCTTC. Its translation: CASSRTGFCGYTF.

The genes are TRBV9 and TRBJ1-2; 9 bases are shared with TRBD1. This CDR3 contains 15 residues. Germline V gives CDR1 SGDLS, CDR2 YYNGEE. J gave up 5 bases and V 4 bases, and 9 bases lay outside the gene matches. The CDR3 here is CASSPRTGVGYGYTF. As DNA, the CDR3 is TGTGCCAGCAGCCCCCGGACAGGGGTAGGGTATGGCTACACCTTC.

V and J are TRBV19 and TRBJ1-5; D ambiguous. Trimming cost V 9 bases and J 2 bases, with 14 bases left between them. CDR3 length equals 14 residues. Germline CDR1 and CDR2: LNHDA and SQIVND (reference sequence). CDR3 in amino acids: CARQQVNGNQPQHF. The CDR3 bases are TGTGCCAGACAGCAGGTGAATGGCAATCAGCCCCAGCATTTT.